The 25 T cell receptor beta chains below all came from one sample that was sequenced in a study of cytomegalovirus exposure and HLA in healthy donors. This PCR relied on a set of 60 Vbeta primers and 13 Jbeta primers. The assay was immunoSEQ multiplex PCR, and TCRdb's table has in-frame clones only and misses some. The sample holds roughly 160,000 clones, 70% to 80% seen once. Sample: PBMCs. The receptors stem from a woman in her fifties or sixties in good health and CMV-seronegative.

V and J are TRBV11-2 and TRBJ2-7; TRBD2 matches 7 bases. The CDR3 spans 14 residues. V lost 5 bases, J lost 3 bases, and 7 bases stayed unmatched. CDR1 and CDR2 from the germline V gene are SGHAT and FQNNGV. In nucleotides, the CDR3 is TGTGCCAGCAGCCGAAGGGAGGGGCGCTACGAGCAGTACTTC. Its protein product is CASSRREGRYEQYF.

The rearrangement uses TRBV6-1 and TRBJ2-7, with 8 positions matching TRBD1. The CDR3 has 14 amino acids. Germline lookup yields CDR1 MNHNS and CDR2 SASEGT. Unmatched junction bases numbered 3, after V lost 5 bases and J lost 0 bases. This CDR3 is CASSSTGDSYEQYF. The DNA of the CDR3 is TGTGCCAGCAGTTCGACAGGGGACTCCTACGAGCAGTACTTC.

This chain links TRBV7-2 with TRBJ1-5, with unresolved D. V was trimmed by 2 bases and J by 2 bases, leaving 10 bases between them. The CDR3 is 15 residues long. Germline CDR1 SGHTA, CDR2 FQGNSA. This CDR3 reads CASSLFFGGNQPQHF. Here the CDR3 DNA reads TGTGCCAGCAGCTTATTTTTCGGGGGCAATCAGCCCCAGCATTTT.

The chain has TRBV5-1 and TRBJ2-1; D is unclear. V shed 4 bases and J shed 9 bases, with 20 bases lying between them. This CDR3 has 15 amino acids. In germline, CDR1 is SGHRS, CDR2 YFSETQ. CDR3 in amino acids: CASSPFSKLELEQFF. The CDR3, as DNA: TGCGCCAGCAGCCCATTCTCTAAGCTCGAACTTGAGCAGTTCTTC. Using reference TRBV5-1 and TRBJ2-1 for the parts outside the CDR3, the full variable domain is KAGVTQTPRYLIKTRGQQVTLSCSPISGHRSVSWYQQTPGQGLQFLFEYFSETQRNKGNFPGRFSGRQFSNSRSEMNVSTLELGDSALYLCASSPFSKLELEQFFGPGTRLTVL.

The rearrangement uses TRBV21-1 and TRBJ1-2; the table calls TRBD1, which could not be checked here. TRBV21-1 is a recognized pseudogene. The CDR3 consists of 13 residues. CDR3 nucleotide sequence: TGTGCCAGCCGAGGGACACAACTATTTGGCTACACCTTC. Amino acids: CASRGTQLFGYTF.

This chain connects TRBV29-1 to TRBJ2-1; 14 nucleotides match TRBD2. The CDR3 covers 14 residues. Trimming at V came to 6 bases and at J to 9 bases, leaving 7 bases not matched to a gene. Germline V gene lookup returns CDR1 SQVTM and CDR2 ANQGSEA. This CDR3 reads CSVWGLAGEGEQFF. DNA of the CDR3: TGCAGCGTCTGGGGACTAGCGGGAGAGGGTGAGCAGTTCTTC.

In regard to this clone: The identical CDR3 is also encoded by other nucleotide sequences in the sample. This sequence joins TRBV5-4 and TRBJ2-5; weak D call: TRBD2 (6 bases). Trimming shortened V by 0 bases and J by 2 bases, and 8 bases separated the two germline ends. The CDR3 totals 14 residues. The germline gives CDR1 SGHNT, CDR2 YYREEE (reference sequence). The CDR3 loop is CASSLGGGQETQYF. Written as DNA, the CDR3 is TGTGCCAGCAGCTTGGGAGGAGGGCAAGAGACCCAGTACTTC.

This clone was seen just once. The chain combines TRBV9 with TRBJ1-1, with D possibly matching TRBD1 (5 bases). Germline CDR1 reads SGDLS; CDR2 reads YYNGEE. CDR3 size: 13 residues. Trimming shortened V by 4 bases and J by 3 bases, and 10 bases separated the two germline ends. DNA for the CDR3: TGTGCCAGCAGCCTGGAAGGGGACACTGAAGCTTTCTTT. This gives the protein CASSLEGDTEAFF. Full variable domain (missing parts from reference TRBV9 and TRBJ1-1): DSGVTQTPKHLITATGQRVTLRCSPRSGDLSVYWYQQSLDQGLQFLIQYYNGEERAKGNILERFSAQQFPDLHSELNLSSLELGDSALYFCASSLEGDTEAFFGQGTRLTVV.

This chain joins TRBV19 and TRBJ1-5; TRBD1 aligns across 9 bases. The CDR3 length is 14 residues. In germline, CDR1 is LNHDA, CDR2 SQIVND (reference sequence). The junction had 3 bases not matched to a gene; V was cut back by 4 bases and J by 5 bases. The CDR3 DNA reads TGTGCCAGTAGTAACCGGGACAGGGATCAGCCCCAGCATTTT. This encodes CASSNRDRDQPQHF.

The chain joins TRBV27 to TRBJ1-5; possible D gene TRBD1, 5 bases. The CDR3 runs to 15 residues. Germline V gene sequence: CDR1 MNHEY, CDR2 SMNVEV (reference sequence). V was trimmed by 2 bases and J by 3 bases, leaving 11 bases between them. The DNA for the CDR3 is TGTGCCAGCAGTTTAGTAGGGGCTCTCAATCAGCCCCAGCATTTT. As protein: CASSLVGALNQPQHF.

The chain's CDR3 is CASSSDREKLFF. The CDR3 nucleotides are TGTGCCAGCAGTTCGGACAGGGAAAAACTGTTTTTT. The chain recombines TRBV5-8 with TRBJ1-4, with TRBD1 matching over 7 bases. The V gene's germline CDR1 is SGHTS and CDR2 YDEGEE. There are 12 residues in the CDR3. Trimming cost V 5 bases and J 8 bases; bases outside gene matches: 3.

This clone came up a few times. This sequence joins TRBV16 and TRBJ1-1; D gene unclear. CDR3 length: 11 amino acids. CDR1 and CDR2 (germline): KGHSY, FQNENV. Trimming shortened V by 1 base and J by 7 bases, and 4 bases separated the two germline ends. Here the CDR3 reads CASSQWSEAFF. The CDR3 DNA reads as TGTGCCAGCAGCCAATGGAGTGAAGCTTTCTTT. Complete variable domain (other parts from reference TRBV16 and TRBJ1-1): GEEVAQTPKHLVRGEGQKAKLYCAPIKGHSYVFWYQQVLKNEFKFLISFQNENVFDETGMPKERFSAKCLPNSPCSLEIQATKLEDSAVYFCASSQWSEAFFGQGTRLTVV.

The chain has TRBV2 and TRBJ1-2, with D perhaps TRBD1 (6 bases). The V end was cut by 5 bases, the J end by 2 bases, with 9 bases between. Germline CDR1 SNHLY, CDR2 FYNNEI. This CDR3 spans 13 amino acids. CDR3 protein: CASSRDTNYGYTF. CDR3 bases: TGTGCCAGCAGTCGGGACACCAACTATGGCTACACCTTC.

The J gene is TRBJ1-4, the V gene TRBV6-5; D uncertain. CDR1 and CDR2 from the germline V gene are MNHEY and SVGAGI. Trimming removed 4 bases at V and 4 bases at J, with 10 bases between. The CDR3 contains 14 residues. This CDR3 reads CASSSTGVNEKLFF. For the CDR3, the DNA is TGTGCCAGCAGTTCTACCGGGGTTAATGAAAAACTGTTTTTT.

The gene calls are TRBV30 and TRBJ2-6; D gene unclear. Germline V CDR1 and CDR2: GTSNPN, SVGIG (reference sequence). The CDR3 is made up of 14 amino acids. V lost 5 bases and J 0 bases, leaving 8 bases between the germline ends. The CDR3 nucleotides read TGTGCCTGGGGAGTGGACTCTGGGGCCAACGTCCTGACTTTC. Protein: CAWGVDSGANVLTF.

The gene calls are TRBV9 and TRBJ2-3; 9 nucleotides line up with TRBD2. Trimming removed 2 bases from V and 1 base from J; junction bases left unmatched: 5. CDR1 is SGDLS, CDR2 YYNGEE, per germline. This CDR3 is 16 amino acids long. The CDR3 coding sequence is TGTGCCAGCAGCGTCCGTGAGCGGGGGGGCACAGATACGCAGTATTTT. Translating it yields CASSVRERGGTDTQYF.

The chain uses TRBV27 and TRBJ2-3, with 7 bases identical to TRBD1. Trimming at V came to 3 bases and at J to 6 bases, leaving 3 bases not matched to a gene. Germline V gene data show CDR1 as MNHEY and CDR2 as SMNVEV (reference sequence). The length of the CDR3 is 13 residues. The CDR3 loop is CASSLTGLDTQYF. The CDR3 DNA follows: TGTGCCAGCAGTTTGACAGGGCTTGATACGCAGTATTTT.

V is TRBV10-3 and J is TRBJ1-5, with TRBD1 identical over 10 bases. The V gene end was trimmed by 3 bases and the J gene end by 1 base; junction bases not matched to a gene: 3. The CDR3 runs 16 residues. In germline, CDR1 is ENHRY, CDR2 SYGVKD. This chain's CDR3 is CAISDGDRGSNQPQHF. CDR3 bases: TGTGCCATCAGTGATGGGGACAGGGGAAGCAATCAGCCCCAGCATTTT.

The chain carries TRBV28 and TRBJ2-7, with TRBD2 identical over 7 bases. Looked up from germline, CDR1 is MDHEN and CDR2 is SYDVKM. Trimming cost V 4 bases and J 0 bases; bases outside gene matches: 9. This CDR3 spans 16 amino acids. As DNA, the CDR3 is TGTGCCAGCAGTTCAAATCTAGCGGACCGCTCCTACGAGCAGTACTTC. Protein: CASSSNLADRSYEQYF.

The chain carries TRBV28 and TRBJ2-3; D might be TRBD1 (7 bases). Trimming removed 11 bases from V and 5 bases from J, with 20 bases in between. The CDR3 runs to 14 residues. Germline CDR1 MDHEN, CDR2 SYDVKM. The CDR3 is CALRPGGQEDTQYF. The CDR3 bases are TGTGCCCTCCGGCCAGGGGGGCAGGAAGATACGCAGTATTTT.

The chain has TRBV5-1 and TRBJ1-3, with 9 bases matching TRBD1. V dropped 4 bases and J dropped 0; count of bases not matched to a gene: 5. Germline-derived CDR1 and CDR2 are SGHRS and YFSETQ. The CDR3 has 16 amino acids. Here the CDR3 reads CASSPQGQGSGNTIYF. Written as DNA, the CDR3 is TGCGCCAGCAGCCCACAGGGACAGGGCTCTGGAAACACCATATATTTT.

The count of this clone is one. The chain carries TRBV5-8 and TRBJ2-1; 7 bases align to TRBD2. This CDR3 has 16 amino acids. The V and J ends lost 4 bases and 4 bases, in that order; junction bases with no gene match: 11. Germline CDR1 and CDR2: SGHTS and YDEGEE. As DNA, the CDR3 is TGTGCCAGCAGCAGAAGACTCACGGGGGGATACAATGAGCAGTTCTTC. Protein product: CASSRRLTGGYNEQFF.

The rearrangement joins TRBV30 to TRBJ2-5; TRBD2 aligns across 10 bases. The junction had 5 bases not matched to a gene; V was cut back by 1 base and J by 3 bases. Looked up from germline, CDR1 is GTSNPN and CDR2 is SVGIG (reference sequence). This CDR3 is built from 15 residues. Here the CDR3 reads CAWSGASGRKETQYF. In nucleotides, the CDR3 is TGTGCCTGGAGTGGGGCTAGCGGGAGAAAAGAGACCCAGTACTTC.

The rearrangement joins TRBV7-2 to TRBJ1-1; D unresolved. The CDR3 sequence is 12 residues long. Germline lookup yields CDR1 SGHTA and CDR2 FQGNSA. V lost 3 bases to trimming and J lost 2 bases, with 4 bases between them. CDR3 sequence reads: CASSFYNTEAFF. CDR3 nucleotide sequence: TGTGCCAGCAGCTTCTACAACACTGAAGCTTTCTTT.

The chain uses TRBV5-1 and TRBJ2-7; weak D call: TRBD2 (5 bases). The CDR3 has 14 amino acids. Trimming took 5 bases from V and 0 from J, leaving 12 bases between them. Germline-derived CDR1 and CDR2 are SGHRS and YFSETQ. The CDR3 spells CASSLPGSSYEQYF. The DNA for the CDR3 is TGCGCCAGCAGTCTGCCGGGAAGCTCCTACGAGCAGTACTTC.